A selection of T cell receptor beta chains follows, all from one sample in a study of cytomegalovirus exposure and HLA in healthy donors. The method was immunoSEQ multiplex PCR; TCRdb's version includes in-frame clones alone and lacks a portion of them. The sample holds about 130,000 clones, roughly four fifths seen once. The sample was PBMCs. The receptors originated from a male donor in good health and CMV-seropositive. The CDR3 runs from the conserved cysteine through the conserved F or W. Fields, in order: clone size, V gene, J gene, CDR3 protein. Size tells how often a clone was seen (once, few, many) or the class of an expanded clone, and some rows leave it out.

once,TRBV6-5,TRBJ1-2,CASSPTGDGGYTF
NA,TRBV11-2,TRBJ2-7,CASSLDSVANEQYF
once,TRBV5-6,TRBJ2-3,CASSSNHYTDTQYF
NA,TRBV7-2,TRBJ2-3,CASSLAWGGRVDTQYF
NA,TRBV28,TRBJ2-1,CASSPAGRYNEQFF
NA,TRBV27,TRBJ2-3,CASSPPRSYLDTQYF
NA,TRBV13,TRBJ1-2,CASSPGRGLNYGYTF
NA,TRBV7-3,TRBJ1-6,CASSLNRGDNSPLHF
NA,TRBV10-3,TRBJ2-5,CAISSIGVREGEETQYF
NA,TRBV5-6,TRBJ1-1,CASSLANAEDTEAFF
few,TRBV29-1,TRBJ2-2,CSVVGETGELFF
NA,TRBV30,TRBJ2-7,CAWSNRAYEQYF
once,TRBV27,TRBJ1-3,CASSSTGAGNTIYF
NA,TRBV27,TRBJ2-6,CASSLSSGANVLTF
NA,TRBV6-1,TRBJ2-5,CASWGSRTGRNQQYF
NA,TRBV30,TRBJ1-2,CAWHRGQRGYTF
NA,TRBV7-9,TRBJ1-5,CASSSGQINQPQHF
NA,TRBV10-1,TRBJ2-3,CASTTSLAGYCTDTQYF
NA,TRBV7-9,TRBJ2-2,CASSSTPGGHGDTGELFF
NA,TRBV9,TRBJ2-1,CASNDGRVNEQFF